The 28 T cell receptor beta chains below come from one sample, sequenced in a study of T-cell reconstitution after alpha-beta-depleted transplantation in children (dated by TCRdb to the mid-2010s). The full study reports these points: About two months after transplant, the apparently early recovery of alphabetaT-cell counts reportedly depended on just several hundred clones that had expanded rapidly and came from non-depleted graft cells.

To prepare the library, PCR was applied. Sequencing was performed on an Illumina HiSeq 2500. Molecular barcoding was employed in the preparation of TCR libraries, with unique molecular identifiers being used to normalize TCRbeta repertoire quantification. TCRdb reworked the public reads: Q25 trimming with fastp, MiXCR clone assembly, productive beta chains retained. Entries are consolidated by CDR3 protein sequence, retaining the most common genes and DNA. The sample table contains 25,000 to 35,000 distinct CDR3 sequences; only one count was recorded for over 6.5% of them. Of the sample, around 27% falls within the top ten clones. Taken with the paper, the label for time point translates to: day 60 (about 2 months) after transplantation. Read against the paper, the sample's treatment or condition label means: allogeneic hematopoietic cell transplantation with graft depleted of TCRalphabeta T cells and CD19 B cells.

These receptors' antigens are unknown. This material consisted of peripheral blood, taken 60 days after TCRalphabeta/CD19-depleted stem cell transplant. The receptors shown here come from a child less than two years old who had a stem cell transplant for acute myeloid leukemia, so the T cells may come from the graft donor.

This clonotype was seen at least ten times. The V and J genes are TRBV4-2 and TRBJ2-1; D remains ambiguous. The CDR3 has 15 amino acids. Germline V gene lookup returns CDR1 LGHNA and CDR2 YNFKEQ. The germline V and J ends were trimmed by 0 bases and 8 bases, with 14 bases remaining between them. The CDR3 protein is CASSQDRRFGDEQFF. CDR3 sequence (DNA): TGTGCCAGCAGCCAAGATCGGAGATTTGGGGATGAGCAGTTCTTC.

The sample holds many counts of this clonotype. The rearrangement joins TRBV29-1 to TRBJ1-5; TRBD1 might be the D (6 bases). CDR3 length: 13 residues. Trimming pared 6 bases from V and 2 bases from J, leaving 11 bases between. The germline V gene has CDR1 SQVTM and CDR2 ANQGSEA. For the CDR3, the DNA is TGCAGCGTCGAGGGGGAGGGCAATCAGCCCCAGCATTTT. It yields the protein CSVEGEGNQPQHF.

The table lists this clonotype with many counts. V gene TRBV4-3 combines with J gene TRBJ2-4; D unclear. Trimming shortened V by 4 bases and J by 0 bases, and 16 bases separated the two germline ends. The CDR3 length is 17 residues. CDR1 and CDR2 (germline): LGHNA, YSLEER. The DNA of the CDR3 is TGCGCCAGCAGCCCTTCGCCTTGGAGCTTAGCCAAAAACATTCAGTACTTC. Translated: CASSPSPWSLAKNIQYF.

This clonotype was counted at least ten times. V usage is TRBV24-1 and J usage is TRBJ2-2, with D unresolved. Trimming pared 2 bases from V and 9 bases from J, leaving 12 bases between. The V gene's germline CDR1 is KGHDR and CDR2 SFDVKD. The length of the CDR3 is 14 residues. The CDR3 region is CATSDSTMERELFF. The DNA of the CDR3 is TGTGCCACCAGTGATTCCACGATGGAGAGGGAGCTGTTTTTT.

Many counts were recorded for this clonotype. The chain has TRBV7-2 and TRBJ2-5; D call uncertain. Trimming removed 5 bases at V and 2 bases at J, with 18 bases between. Germline assignment: CDR1 SGHTA and CDR2 FQGNSA. The CDR3 is made up of 16 amino acids. The CDR3, as DNA: TGTGCCAGCAGCCCCCAGATCAGAGTGCTGCAAGAGACCCAGTACTTC. It translates to CASSPQIRVLQETQYF.

In its sample, this clonotype was seen many times. CDR3 DNA: TGTGCCAGCAGCTCCCGCTACACAGATACGCAGTATTTT. Its protein product is CASSSRYTDTQYF. The V call is TRBV7-2, the J call TRBJ2-3, with unresolved D. The CDR3 runs to 13 residues. Germline V gene lookup returns CDR1 SGHTA and CDR2 FQGNSA. The V end was cut by 4 bases, the J end by 2 bases, with 7 bases between.

The chain carries TRBV4-3 and TRBJ2-4; D unresolved. V was shortened by 3 bases and J by 0 bases, with 9 bases between the two germline ends. Germline values: CDR1 LGHNA, CDR2 YSLEER. CDR3 length: 15 residues. CDR3 sequence (DNA): TGCGCCAGCAGCCATTCAGGCCTAGCCAAAAACATTCAGTACTTC. It yields the protein CASSHSGLAKNIQYF.

This clonotype was seen many times. The chain joins TRBV7-9 to TRBJ2-7, with 7 bases matching TRBD2. The germline CDR1 and CDR2 sequences are SEHNR and FQNEAQ (reference sequence). The CDR3 loop spans 14 amino acids. V lost 5 bases, J lost 5 bases, and 9 bases stayed unmatched. This chain's CDR3 is CASSPPTSSHEQYF. The CDR3 coding sequence is TGTGCCAGCAGCCCCCCGACTAGCTCGCACGAGCAGTACTTC.

This clonotype occurred many times. The genes are TRBV4-3 and TRBJ1-1, with 7 bases aligning to TRBD1. Trimming at V came to 2 bases and at J to 0 bases, leaving 6 bases not matched to a gene. The CDR3 sequence is 16 residues long. Germline CDR1 reads LGHNA; CDR2 reads YSLEER. The CDR3, as DNA: TGCGCCAGCAGCCAACGAAGGACAGGTTTGAACACTGAAGCTTTCTTT. It codes for CASSQRRTGLNTEAFF.

The V gene is TRBV12-3 or TRBV12-4, the J gene TRBJ2-1; D is undetermined. V dropped 3 bases and J dropped 10 bases, with 7 bases sitting between them. The CDR3 contains 11 residues. The DNA for the CDR3 is TGTGCCAGCAGTTTTTTGGGGGAGCAGTTCTTC. Translating gives CASSFLGEQFF.

This clonotype occurred many times. The gene calls are TRBV11-1 and TRBJ2-1; possibly TRBD1 for D (9 bases). V lost 5 bases, J lost 5 bases, and 31 bases lay in between. Germline V lookup: CDR1 SGHAT, CDR2 FQDESV (reference sequence). This CDR3 has 20 residues. CDR3 DNA sequence: TGTGCCAGCAGCCTCCTCCGGGACAGGGACAGACTAGCGAACAACAATGAGCAGTTCTTC. The encoded protein is CASSLLRDRDRLANNNEQFF.

This clonotype was seen many times. This chain joins TRBV9 and TRBJ2-3, with D unclear. CDR1 and CDR2 (germline): SGDLS, YYNGEE. Trimming stripped 0 bases from V and 4 bases from J, with 15 bases between. The CDR3 runs to 16 residues. CDR3 residues: CASSVDGSPVSDTQYF. CDR3 nucleotide sequence: TGTGCCAGCAGCGTAGACGGGTCCCCCGTCTCAGATACGCAGTATTTT.

This clonotype has at least ten counts. The chain uses TRBV2 and TRBJ2-3; TRBD2 aligns across 11 bases. With V trimmed by 3 bases and J by 1 base, 9 bases remained unmatched. The V gene's germline CDR1 is SNHLY and CDR2 FYNNEI. CDR3 length equals 18 residues. In nucleotides, the CDR3 is TGTGCCAGCAGTGAGTGGCCTAGCGGGGGGCCGGGCACAGATACGCAGTATTTT. It encodes CASSEWPSGGPGTDTQYF.

This clonotype was found many times. V is TRBV7-2 and J is TRBJ2-7; D gene unclear. The germline V gene encodes CDR1 SGHTA and CDR2 FQGNSA. The CDR3 spans 12 residues. Trimming took 5 bases from V and 3 from J, leaving 8 bases between them. The CDR3 DNA follows: TGTGCCAGCAGCGTGAGCGACTACGAGCAGTACTTC. As protein: CASSVSDYEQYF.

By proportion, this clonotype is medium-sized. J is TRBJ2-7 and V is TRBV6-5, with 8 bases fitting TRBD1. The V gene end was trimmed by 0 bases and the J gene end by 7 bases; junction bases not matched to a gene: 11. This CDR3 has 16 residues. Germline V gives CDR1 MNHEY, CDR2 SVGAGI. Written as DNA, the CDR3 is TGTGCCAGCAGTTACTCGAAAGGCCAGGGGGCGCGGGAGCAGTACTTC. It codes for CASSYSKGQGAREQYF.

This clonotype was seen ten or more times. This chain connects TRBV7-9 to TRBJ2-1; 12 positions match TRBD2. Germline values: CDR1 SEHNR, CDR2 FQNEAQ (reference sequence). This CDR3 is 17 amino acids long. The V and J ends lost 1 base and 4 bases, in that order; junction bases with no gene match: 5. The CDR3 sequence is CASSLGGLAGLYNEQFF. CDR3 sequence (DNA): TGTGCCAGCAGCTTAGGAGGACTAGCGGGGCTTTACAATGAGCAGTTCTTC.

This clonotype was detected ten times or more. The V and J genes are TRBV27 and TRBJ2-7; TRBD1 aligns across 7 bases. The V gene's germline CDR1 is MNHEY and CDR2 SMNVEV (reference sequence). The CDR3 contains 15 residues. The V gene end was trimmed by 5 bases and the J gene end by 4 bases; junction bases not matched to a gene: 11. The CDR3 region is CASSAGTAVIYEQYF. For the CDR3, the DNA is TGTGCCAGCAGTGCCGGGACAGCTGTCATATACGAGCAGTACTTC.

This clonotype was found many times. The J gene is TRBJ2-7, the V gene TRBV29-1; tentative D call: TRBD2 (6 bases). Per germline, CDR1 SQVTM and CDR2 ANQGSEA. V shed 3 bases and J shed 4 bases, with 16 bases lying between them. The length of the CDR3 is 14 residues. The CDR3 loop is CSVEPGGAGYEQYF. CDR3 sequence (DNA): TGCAGCGTTGAGCCCGGAGGGGCAGGTTACGAGCAGTACTTC.

The table lists this clonotype with many counts. This rearrangement joins TRBV7-8 to TRBJ2-1; perhaps TRBD2 as D (6 bases). CDR1 SGHVS and CDR2 FQNEAQ come from the germline V gene. With 5 bases removed from V and 0 bases from J, the gap between germline ends came to 11 bases. There are 15 residues in the CDR3. CDR3 bases: TGTGCCAGCAGCATTCATAGCGGCTCCTACAATGAGCAGTTCTTC. Protein product: CASSIHSGSYNEQFF.

Many counts were recorded for this clonotype. This chain uses TRBV15 with TRBJ2-2, with 8 bases that match TRBD1. The germline V gene has CDR1 LNHNV and CDR2 YYDKDF (reference sequence). This CDR3 has 15 residues. The V gene end was trimmed by 3 bases and the J gene end by 2 bases; junction bases not matched to a gene: 2. CDR3: CATSRTGVNTGELFF. CDR3 nucleotides: TGTGCCACCAGCAGGACAGGGGTCAACACCGGGGAGCTGTTTTTT.

This clonotype was seen at least ten times. This rearrangement joins TRBV7-8 to TRBJ2-7, with D tentatively TRBD2 (6 bases). The V gene lost 0 bases and the J gene lost 3 bases, with 18 bases spanning the gap. The CDR3 loop spans 17 amino acids. In germline, CDR1 is SGHVS, CDR2 FQNEAQ. The CDR3 is CASSLAVGWTISYEQYF. The CDR3 nucleotides read TGTGCCAGCAGCTTAGCTGTGGGATGGACTATCAGCTACGAGCAGTACTTC. The full variable domain, with the rest looked up from reference TRBV7-8 and TRBJ2-7, is GAGVSQSPRYKVAKRGQDVALRCDPISGHVSLFWYQQALGQGPEFLTYFQNEAQLDKSGLPSDRFFAERPEGSVSTLKIQRTQQEDSAVYLCASSLAVGWTISYEQYFGPGTRLTVT.

This clonotype has ten or more counts. This CDR3 reads CASSKAVSYEQYF. The CDR3, as DNA: TGTGCCAGCAGCAAAGCGGTCTCCTACGAGCAGTACTTC. The chain uses TRBV28 and TRBJ2-7; D may be TRBD2 (5 bases). V was trimmed by 6 bases and J by 0 bases, leaving 9 bases between them. Germline V gives CDR1 MDHEN, CDR2 SYDVKM. CDR3 size: 13 residues. The whole variable domain, remainder taken from reference TRBV28 and TRBJ2-7, is DVKVTQSSRYLVKRTGEKVFLECVQDMDHENMFWYRQDPGLGLRLIYFSYDVKMKEKGDIPEGYSVSREKKERFSLILESASTNQTSMYLCASSKAVSYEQYFGPGTRLTVT.

This clonotype has at least ten counts. V and J are TRBV10-3 and TRBJ2-1, with 9 bases aligning to TRBD2. Germline trimming cut 3 bases from V and 4 bases from J; bases unmatched to any gene: 13. This CDR3 comprises 18 residues. Per the germline V gene, CDR1 is ENHRY and CDR2 is SYGVKD. The CDR3 coding sequence is TGTGCCATCAGTGACCTATCTGGGACTAGCCGAGATTACAATGAGCAGTTCTTC. Protein sequence: CAISDLSGTSRDYNEQFF.

This clonotype was seen many times. The genes are TRBV20-1 and TRBJ2-2, with 7 bases matching TRBD2. In germline, CDR1 is DFQATT, CDR2 SNEGSKA (reference sequence). With V trimmed by 3 bases and J by 2 bases, 6 bases remained unmatched. This CDR3 has 15 residues. The CDR3 sequence is CSASSLAENTGELFF. The CDR3 coding sequence is TGCAGTGCTAGTAGTCTAGCGGAAAACACCGGGGAGCTGTTTTTT.

This clonotype occurred many times. The chain has TRBV6-5 and TRBJ2-5, with D unclear. The CDR3 is made up of 15 amino acids. CDR1 and CDR2 from the germline V gene are MNHEY and SVGAGI. Trimming left V 1 base short and J 4 bases short, with 13 bases between. CDR3 DNA: TGTGCCAGCAGTTACTGGCGCGAAGAGCGAGAGACCCAGTACTTC. Protein: CASSYWREERETQYF.

CDR3 in amino acids: CSAGKGPETQYF. The CDR3, as DNA: TGCAGTGCAGGAAAGGGGCCGGAGACCCAGTACTTC. The J gene is TRBJ2-5, the V gene TRBV20-1; TRBD1 might be the D (5 bases). V gave up 6 bases and J gave up 5 bases, with 13 bases separating them. Germline V gene lookup returns CDR1 DFQATT and CDR2 SNEGSKA (reference sequence). CDR3 length equals 12 residues.

At least ten counts were recorded for this clonotype. This chain uses TRBV5-1 with TRBJ2-1; 11 nucleotides agree with TRBD2. Germline CDR1 is SGHRS and CDR2 is YFSETQ. The V gene end was trimmed by 4 bases and the J gene end by 10 bases; junction bases not matched to a gene: 10. This CDR3 contains 15 residues. The CDR3 is CASSLGLAAVGEQFF. The CDR3 DNA follows: TGCGCCAGCAGCCTGGGACTAGCGGCCGTGGGCGAGCAGTTCTTC.

At least ten counts were recorded for this clonotype. A junction end diverges from the germline sequence, so it may reflect a read error. The chain links TRBV7-7 to TRBJ2-1; tentative D call: TRBD2 (5 bases). The CDR3 covers 15 residues. Germline CDR1 and CDR2: SSHAT and FNYEAQ (reference sequence). The CDR3 DNA sequence: TGTGCTAGCAGCTTAGTGAGGGTCATGGGCAATGAGCAGTTCTTC. Protein product: CASSLVRVMGNEQFF.